Each of the 15 T cell receptor beta chains below was sequenced from the same sample in a study of metastatic and nonmetastatic thyroid tumors (dated by TCRdb to 2019 to 2021). None of the patients had been given any treatment before thyroid surgery. Library preparation used PCR. The data were produced on an Illumina HiSeq 4000. TCRdb passed the public sequencing reads through fastp at Q25 and MiXCR, retaining productive beta sequences. The table for this sample lists almost 9,000 clones; roughly 14% of them were counted only once. The ten largest clones take up around 5.7% of the sample. Material: blood. The receptors stem from a female donor with papillary thyroid cancer or a benign thyroid nodule (not recorded which). Some clones in this sample may be carry-over from other donors' samples.

This clone is categorized as medium-sized. The V gene is TRBV19, the J gene TRBJ2-1, with 10 bases aligning to TRBD1. The length of the CDR3 is 13 residues. V lost 10 bases to trimming and J lost 8 bases; unmatched junction nucleotides: 8. CDR1 and CDR2 from the germline V gene are LNHDA and SQIVND (reference sequence). CDR3 sequence: CATARQGADEQFF. For the CDR3, the DNA is TGTGCCACCGCCCGACAGGGGGCAGATGAGCAGTTCTTC.

V is TRBV11-2 and J is TRBJ2-1; 8 nucleotides align to TRBD2. This CDR3 spans 15 amino acids. From germline, CDR1 is SGHAT and CDR2 FQNNGV. The junction had 9 bases not matched to a gene; V was cut back by 7 bases and J by 4 bases. The CDR3, as DNA: TGTGCCAGCACCCAAGTACTAGCGGCTTACAATGAGCAGTTCTTC. Translated: CASTQVLAAYNEQFF.

This chain joins TRBV6-5 and TRBJ2-5; D perhaps matches TRBD2 (5 bases). Deletions cut 7 bases from V and 1 base from J, with 7 bases between. The germline V gene has CDR1 MNHEY and CDR2 SVGAGI. This CDR3 has 12 amino acids. DNA of the CDR3: TGTGCCAGCACGGACTCCCAAGAGACCCAGTACTTC. Its translation is CASTDSQETQYF.

In its sample, this clone ranks as medium-sized. The chain couples TRBV4-2 to TRBJ2-3; 14 nucleotides line up with TRBD2. The V gene end was trimmed by 3 bases and the J gene end by 2 bases; junction bases not matched to a gene: 1. The CDR3 is 16 amino acids. In germline, CDR1 is LGHNA, CDR2 YNFKEQ. The CDR3 reads CASSQGLAGDTDTQYF. Written as DNA, the CDR3 is TGTGCCAGCAGCCAGGGACTAGCGGGGGACACAGATACGCAGTATTTT.

This clone was detected a few times. CDR3 nucleotides: TGTGCCAGCAGCTACGGGTGGACAACAAACACCGGGGAGCTGTTTTTT. It specifies CASSYGWTTNTGELFF. The chain links TRBV6-1 to TRBJ2-2; D possibly corresponds to TRBD1 (5 bases). CDR3 length: 16 amino acids. Germline assignment: CDR1 MNHNS and CDR2 SASEGT. V was pared by 6 bases and J by 2 bases, with 16 bases between.

This clone showed up many times. The chain is built from TRBV7-8 and TRBJ1-1, with D possibly TRBD1 on 6 matching bases. The CDR3 length is 16 residues. Looked up from germline, CDR1 is SGHVS and CDR2 is FQNEAQ. V lost 5 bases and J lost 2, with 18 bases in between. CDR3 DNA sequence: TGTGCCAGCAGCGCAGCAGGGGCGGCCCTTAACACTGAAGCTTTCTTT. Its protein is CASSAAGAALNTEAFF. The full variable domain, rest sourced from reference TRBV7-8 and TRBJ1-1, is GAGVSQSPRYKVAKRGQDVALRCDPISGHVSLFWYQQALGQGPEFLTYFQNEAQLDKSGLPSDRFFAERPEGSVSTLKIQRTQQEDSAVYLCASSAAGAALNTEAFFGQGTRLTVV.

This clone was counted a few times. V usage is TRBV28 and J usage is TRBJ1-2; D gene ambiguous. CDR3 length: 13 amino acids. Trimming shortened V by 3 bases and J by 2 bases, and 7 bases separated the two germline ends. CDR1 is MDHEN, CDR2 SYDVKM, per germline. The CDR3 loop is CASSFARNYGYTF. CDR3 DNA: TGTGCCAGCAGTTTCGCGAGAAACTATGGCTACACCTTC.

By share, this clone ranks as medium-sized. The rearrangement links TRBV15 to TRBJ2-1; unclear D gene. CDR1 and CDR2 (germline): LNHNV, YYDKDF (reference sequence). The CDR3 loop spans 13 amino acids. Trimming left V 7 bases short and J 5 bases short, with 12 bases between. The CDR3 coding sequence is TGTGCCACCACCCTATCACGCAACAATGAGCAGTTCTTC. The encoded protein is CATTLSRNNEQFF.

This clone occurred a few times. The chain joins TRBV28 to TRBJ2-7; D is tentatively TRBD1 or TRBD2 (6 bases each). The germline V gene has CDR1 MDHEN and CDR2 SYDVKM. CDR3 length: 13 residues. Trimming removed 6 bases at V and 2 bases at J, with 11 bases between. Here the CDR3 reads CASRGGFPYEQYF. The CDR3 DNA follows: TGTGCCAGCAGAGGGGGGTTCCCCTACGAGCAGTACTTC. Combining the CDR3 with reference TRBV28 and TRBJ2-7 gives the whole variable domain DVKVTQSSRYLVKRTGEKVFLECVQDMDHENMFWYRQDPGLGLRLIYFSYDVKMKEKGDIPEGYSVSREKKERFSLILESASTNQTSMYLCASRGGFPYEQYFGPGTRLTVT.

By sample share, this clone is medium-sized. V and J are TRBV27 and TRBJ1-1; weak D call: TRBD1 (5 bases). The length of the CDR3 is 14 residues. Deletions cut 5 bases from V and 1 base from J, with 11 bases between. Germline CDR1 and CDR2: MNHEY and SMNVEV (reference sequence). The CDR3 sequence: CASSAKGRNTEAFF. For the CDR3, the DNA is TGTGCCAGCAGTGCAAAGGGACGGAACACTGAAGCTTTCTTT.

In its sample, this clone is medium-sized. The J gene is TRBJ1-5, the V gene TRBV12-3 or TRBV12-4; D is unclear. The CDR3 consists of 14 residues. Trimming left V 4 bases short and J 5 bases short, with 12 bases between. The CDR3 region is CASSSRVGYQPQHF. Written as DNA, the CDR3 is TGTGCCAGCAGTTCTCGGGTTGGGTATCAGCCCCAGCATTTT.

The rearrangement joins TRBV18 to TRBJ2-5; 8 positions match TRBD1. V lost 2 bases, J lost 5 bases, and 4 bases stayed unmatched. In germline, CDR1 is KGHSH, CDR2 LQKENI. The CDR3 runs to 14 residues. For the CDR3, the DNA is TGTGCCAGCTCACCAGGACAGGGTCTGGAGACCCAGTACTTC. The encoded protein is CASSPGQGLETQYF.

By sample fraction, this clone is medium-sized (0.01 to 0.1%). V is TRBV19 and J is TRBJ1-2; D is undetermined. Germline V gene sequence: CDR1 LNHDA, CDR2 SQIVND (reference sequence). The V gene lost 9 bases and the J gene lost 6 bases, with 20 bases spanning the gap. The CDR3 has 14 amino acids. CDR3 nucleotide sequence: TGTGCCAGCAACCGACCCCAAGACCTTAATGGCTACACCTTC. This gives the protein CASNRPQDLNGYTF.

Many counts were recorded for this clone. This chain uses TRBV11-1 with TRBJ2-3; D is perhaps TRBD1 or TRBD2 (6 bases each). Germline V CDR1 and CDR2: SGHAT, FQDESV (reference sequence). CDR3 length equals 15 residues. Trimming pared 5 bases from V and 3 bases from J, leaving 15 bases between. This CDR3 reads CASSPPGAGTDTQYF. The CDR3, as DNA: TGTGCCAGCAGCCCACCGGGGGCCGGGACAGATACGCAGTATTTT.

Worth noting for this clone: An end of the junction does not agree with germline; a read error may underlie this. The chain joins TRBV6-2 or TRBV6-3 to TRBJ2-2; D not resolved. Germline V gives CDR1 MNHEY, CDR2 SVGEGT. The CDR3 contains 11 residues. The CDR3 DNA reads TGTGCCAGCACCTTCCCCGGGCAGCTGTTTTTT. This codes for CASTFPGQLFF.